The present T cell receptor beta chain was sequenced within a study of T cell repertoires in cytomegalovirus infection. Study as a whole: Based on public TCR beta signatures, there were indications of CMV infection and of a matching HLA type. Findings of the study overall: What dominated the ex vivo response were HLA-C-restricted CMV-specific TCR beta clonotypes.

Remarks on this clonotype: Its antigen remains unknown.

Via MiXCR, TCRdb re-called the reads, giving one row per CDR3 protein. Of some 300,000 distinct CDR3 sequences listed, around 10% are singletons. J lost 4 bases, V lost 7 bases, and 5 bases had no gene match. The CDR3 is 12 amino acids. Per germline, CDR1 SQVTM and CDR2 ANQGSEA. This rearrangement joins TRBV29-1 to TRBJ1-2, with 8 bases identical to TRBD1. The sequencing sample was made of PBMCs. The receptor was isolated from a human donor in good health (CMV status not recorded). Some clones in this sample may be carry-over from other donors' samples. The CDR3 reads CSGRTGTYGYTF. CDR3 DNA: TGCAGCGGGCGGACAGGGACCTATGGCTACACCTTC.